This T cell receptor beta chain was identified in a study of blood T cell repertoires in COVID-19. This table comes from immunoSEQ multiplex PCR, and its TCRdb copy is limited to in-frame clones, with some not included. The data hold roughly 200,000 clones, with around 80% observed a single time. This clone was seen just once. Germline loops: CDR1 SGHDN, CDR2 FVKESK. Trimming at V came to 0 bases and at J to 8 bases, leaving 19 bases not matched to a gene. The CDR3 covers 19 residues. The sequenced sample was peripheral blood. This sequence joins TRBV14 and TRBJ2-1; 7 positions agree with TRBD1. This TCR came from an elderly woman with active or convalescent COVID-19. This CDR3 reads CASSQDSFLGTGDLDEQFF. CDR3 sequence (DNA): TGTGCCAGCAGCCAAGATTCTTTTTTGGGAACAGGGGATTTGGATGAGCAGTTCTTC.